This TCR beta chain emerged from a study of T-cell memory formation after mild COVID-19. For the study at large: Largely, TCR clusters stayed within a single donor.

Study-wide points: The pre-infection memory compartment contained some responding clones, suggesting cross-reactive memory joined.

Notes on this clonotype: Antigen unknown.

Sample barcodes and UMIs were carried by the TCR alpha and TCR beta cDNA libraries that 5'RACE generated with constant-segment primers. TCRdb redid the calling of the 5' RACE reads with MiXCR, one entry per CDR3 protein. The table records under 550,000 distinct CDR3 sequences, roughly 17% of them present only once. Germline values: CDR1 LGHNA, CDR2 YSLEER. The J segment lost 1 base and the V segment lost 1 base, leaving 7 bases of the junction unmatched. The CDR3 covers 16 residues. This TCR came from a young man who had mild COVID-19 (a few samples of this study predate the infection). Cell type and time point are not known. The chain links TRBV4-3 to TRBJ2-7; TRBD2 matches 7 bases. Sequenced sample: PBMCs or a T cell subset sorted from them (not recorded which). The CDR3 reads CASSQGPSGASYEQYF. The CDR3 DNA sequence: TGCGCCAGCAGCCAAGGCCCAAGCGGGGCGTCCTACGAGCAGTACTTC.